This paragraph reports one T cell receptor (beta chain). Its antigen is unknown. There are no base qualities to consult, and no much larger clone falls within one base. The CDR3 starts with the cysteine, ends with the phenylalanine, and has 13 residues. This entry keeps only the CDR3 DNA: 39 bases, framed from base 1. The CDR1 and CDR2 encoded by the germline V gene (reference sequence) are LNHDA and SQIVND. Trimming costs V 8 bases and J 1 base, and their ends lie 9 bases apart. The record originates from a study of T cells in Graves' hyperthyroidism and ophthalmopathy (dated by TCRdb to the late 2010s). Study-level background: Peripheral blood was sampled at the time of initial diagnosis, prior to any treatment. The paper describes TCR Vbeta CDR3 sequencing of around 140 peripheral blood samples, made up of 43 ophthalmopathy patients, some 80 hyperthyroidism patients and 17 progressor patients. The 100 or so discovery patients were randomly split 7:3 into training and test sets. In roughly six Graves' hyperthyroidism patients, the study also compared T-cell repertoires from thyroid tissue with T-cell repertoires from blood. TCR V-J signatures able to tell the groups apart were searched for in a discovery cohort of 90 to 100 patients, of whom around 42 had Graves' ophthalmopathy and roughly 58 had stable Graves' hyperthyroidism. After blood sampling, hyperthyroidism patients were treated with methimazole at a starting dose of 30 mg daily, and ophthalmopathy patients were treated with high-dose intravenous methylprednisolone. An independent validation cohort of around 19 hyperthyroidism patients and approximately 15 patients who later progressed to ophthalmopathy tested prospective prediction of ophthalmopathy. Points the paper makes about the study in general: Most expanded thyroid clonotypes (frequency above 0.001) were also detected in blood, suggesting blood repertoires may reflect thyroid immune responses. In validation, the model predicted progression to ophthalmopathy with about 71% sensitivity and roughly 75% specificity, a median of 6.5 months before onset. A 13 V-J signature model separated ophthalmopathy from stable hyperthyroidism, with just over 85% sensitivity and 81.08% specificity in cross-validation and 80%/75% in testing. No statistical method was used to fix the sample size in advance, and group allocation was not hidden from the investigators.

The TCR beta CDR3 regions were amplified from RNA transcripts. The first round of RT-PCR for the TCR CDR3 was performed with the HTBI primer set and the Qiagen OneStep RT-PCR kit. A second multiplex PCR round built the libraries, followed by size selection and purification. Libraries were sequenced paired-end with 100 bp reads on an Illumina HiSeq2000. The original pipeline was this. SOAPnuke was used to process the raw data, throwing out any read that contained adapters or uncalled bases, had a mean Phred below 15, or lacked an exact constant-primer or identifier match. High-quality paired reads were merged using COPE v1.2.5, and each unique nucleotide sequence was defined as a clonotype. MiTCR v1.1 was used to align clonotypes to the IMGT TRBV, TRBD and TRBJ reference segments. Only V-J combinations with frequency above 0.0001, covering 99% to 99.2% of repertoires, were analysed. A TCS score was defined as the ratio between F50 (clonal expansion) and ExV (chaos), using BLOSUM62-based TCRdist between CDR3 peptides within each V-J. Welch's t-statistics and random forest reduced roughly 500 V-J features to 13, which were used in a naive Bayes classifier (R e1071). The raw public reads went through TCRdb reprocessing: fastp at Q25, MiXCR clone calling, in-frame beta chains kept. Every entry covers one CDR3 protein and lists the most common genes and DNA from its rows. The V and J calls, along with clone size, are taken from TCRdb and not from the paper's own processing. Within this sample are about 400,000 distinct CDR3 sequences, with 13% of them counted one time only. The ten largest make up around 9.2% of the sample.

Stable Graves' hyperthyroidism was defined as the absence of progression to ophthalmopathy over 18 months of follow-up. Hyperthyroidism patients were newly diagnosed, with disease duration under 2 months, and aged 18 to 65 years. Any patient with an uncontrolled infection, another autoimmune disease, pregnancy or lactation was excluded. Diagnoses relied on clinical symptoms, serum thyroxine and TRAb, thyroid ultrasound and orbital computed tomography. PBMCs were separated from around 9.1 ml of fresh peripheral blood using Ficoll-Paque density gradient centrifugation. Total RNA was extracted with Trizol reagent, and quality was checked on an Agilent 2100 Bioanalyzer.

The source material was blood. This TCR derives from a woman younger than 30 with Graves' hyperthyroidism. The sequence links TRBV19 to TRBJ1-3, with the D gene call left open. The base sequence is TGTGCCAGTCAAGTCGGGTCTGGAAACACCATATATTTT. This sequence encodes CASQVGSGNTIYF.